The 28 T cell receptor beta chains listed next were all sequenced from one sample in a study of CD8+ T cells in alopecia areata. Isolated RNA was reverse transcribed into cDNA used as the sequencing template. Sequencing was performed with immunoSEQ multiplex PCR; in TCRdb, only in-frame clones are kept and a portion is missing. This table has 140,000 to 150,000 clones, roughly 50% appearing once. The sequencing here drew on CD4+ T cells sorted from blood, taken at week 0. These receptors all stem from a human donor with alopecia areata.

The genes are TRBV18 and TRBJ2-5, with TRBD2 identical over 10 bases. There are 16 residues in the CDR3. V lost 1 base and J lost 1; bases outside the gene matches: 3. Germline V lookup: CDR1 KGHSH, CDR2 LQKENI. The CDR3 DNA sequence: TGTGCCAGCTCACCACGAACTAGCGGGGCCCAAGAGACCCAGTACTTC. This gives the protein CASSPRTSGAQETQYF.

In this sample, this clone turned up once. The chain employs TRBV14 and TRBJ2-5, with D unclear. The J call could be wrong; TRBJ2-7 is a better fit for the DNA end. This CDR3 comprises 11 residues. Germline assignment: CDR1 SGHDN and CDR2 FVKESK. The DNA of the CDR3 is TGTGCCAGCAGCCGCGCCTACGAGCAGTACTTC. Residues: CASSRAYEQYF.

The chain joins TRBV19 to TRBJ2-1, with TRBD2 identical over 11 bases. The CDR3 covers 21 residues. The V gene end was trimmed by 1 base and the J gene end by 4 bases; junction bases not matched to a gene: 18. Germline loops: CDR1 LNHDA, CDR2 SQIVND (reference sequence). The CDR3 loop reads CASSIAGLAGGSRQNYNEQFF. The CDR3 bases are TGTGCCAGTAGTATAGCAGGCCTAGCGGGGGGAAGCAGGCAAAATTACAATGAGCAGTTCTTC.

The chain combines TRBV29-1 with TRBJ2-5; D possibly corresponds to TRBD2 (6 bases). Trimming pared 3 bases from V and 7 bases from J, leaving 12 bases between. Germline V gene data show CDR1 as SQVTM and CDR2 as ANQGSEA. The CDR3 is made up of 12 amino acids. CDR3 in DNA: TGCAGCGTTGAGACCGCCGGGGGGACCCAGTACTTC. It specifies CSVETAGGTQYF.

The genes are TRBV30 and TRBJ1-5, with 7 bases matching TRBD1. Germline V gives CDR1 GTSNPN, CDR2 SVGIG (reference sequence). This CDR3 spans 13 amino acids. V trimming: 4 bases; J trimming: 6 bases; junction bases outside the gene matches: 6. CDR3 residues: CAWTTGHGQPQHF. The CDR3 DNA reads as TGTGCCTGGACGACAGGGCACGGTCAGCCCCAGCATTTT.

V and J are TRBV2 and TRBJ2-3; D gene unclear. Trimming took off 7 bases at V and 1 base at J, with 15 bases between the two ends. Germline CDR1 reads SNHLY; CDR2 reads FYNNEI. CDR3 length: 15 residues. CDR3 protein: CASMPAGFRTDTQYF. The DNA of the CDR3 is TGTGCCAGCATGCCGGCAGGCTTTCGCACAGATACGCAGTATTTT.

V is TRBV29-1 and J is TRBJ2-3, with 10 positions matching TRBD2. Per the germline V gene, CDR1 is SQVTM and CDR2 is ANQGSEA. V was pared by 4 bases and J by 4 bases, with 5 bases of the junction left unmatched. The CDR3 contains 14 residues. The CDR3 coding sequence is TGCAGCGTTGTAGCGGGGGGCAACCCAGATACGCAGTATTTT. This gives the protein CSVVAGGNPDTQYF.

This chain connects TRBV7-2 to TRBJ2-5; weak D call: TRBD1 (6 bases). Trimming removed 3 bases from V and 5 bases from J, with 16 bases in between. The CDR3 length is 15 residues. Germline V gene lookup returns CDR1 SGHTA and CDR2 FQGNSA. CDR3 region: CASSLRTGTGETQYF. For the CDR3, the DNA is TGTGCCAGCAGCTTGAGAACAGGGACCGGGGAGACCCAGTACTTC.

The CDR3 loop is CASSSRNEQYF. In DNA form, the CDR3 reads TGTGCCAGCAGCTCCAGGAACGAGCAGTACTTC. The chain is built from TRBV7-9 and TRBJ2-7; no clear D gene. This CDR3 contains 11 residues. The germline V gene has CDR1 SEHNR and CDR2 FQNEAQ (reference sequence). V was pared by 4 bases and J by 5 bases, with 6 bases between.

This clone has only a few counts. This chain uses TRBV29-1 with TRBJ1-1, with D unclear. The CDR3 runs to 13 residues. Per germline, CDR1 SQVTM and CDR2 ANQGSEA. Trimming shortened V by 2 bases and J by 5 bases, and 12 bases separated the two germline ends. The chain's CDR3 is CSVEPKVGTEAFF. The CDR3 DNA reads as TGCAGCGTTGAACCAAAAGTGGGGACTGAAGCTTTCTTT.

CDR3 bases: TGTGCCTCCCCACCCCGGACAGGGGGCCCTCACTATCGTGGCTACACCTTC. Protein product: CASPPRTGGPHYRGYTF. The chain employs TRBV30 and TRBJ1-2; 11 bases line up with TRBD1. CDR1 and CDR2 (germline): GTSNPN, SVGIG (reference sequence). CDR3 size: 17 residues. Trimming at V came to 7 bases and at J to 7 bases, leaving 20 bases not matched to a gene. Variable domain in full (rest from reference TRBV30 and TRBJ1-2): SQTIHQWPATLVQPVGSPLSLECTVEGTSNPNLYWYRQAAGRGLQLLFYSVGIGQISSEVPQNLSASRPQDRQFILSSKKLLLSDSGFYLCASPPRTGGPHYRGYTFGSGTRLTVV.

V gene TRBV29-1 combines with J gene TRBJ1-2; D may be TRBD1 (5 bases). In germline, CDR1 is SQVTM, CDR2 ANQGSEA. This CDR3 has 13 residues. CDR3 coding DNA: TGCAGTTATCTCAGGGAGGAAAGCTATGGCTACACCTTC. Protein sequence: CSYLREESYGYTF. Full variable domain (outside the CDR3, taken from reference TRBV29-1 and TRBJ1-2): SAVISQKPSRDICQRGTSLTIQCQVDSQVTMMFWYRQQPGQSLTLIATANQGSEATYESGFVIDKFPISRPNLTFSTLTVSNMSPEDSSIYLCSYLREESYGYTFGSGTRLTVV.

This chain joins TRBV29-1 and TRBJ2-5; 7 bases agree with TRBD1. V lost 4 bases to trimming and J lost 2 bases; unmatched junction nucleotides: 7. Germline values: CDR1 SQVTM, CDR2 ANQGSEA. The CDR3 covers 14 residues. The CDR3 reads CSVGIQGWQETQYF. In DNA form, the CDR3 reads TGCAGCGTTGGAATACAGGGGTGGCAAGAGACCCAGTACTTC.

Only one count was recorded for this clone. V is TRBV4-3 and J is TRBJ1-1; D remains unclear. The germline gives CDR1 LGHNA, CDR2 YSLEER. Trimming removed 0 bases from V and 12 bases from J, with 17 bases in between. CDR3 length: 14 residues. CDR3 in DNA: TGCGCCAGCAGCCAAGATCGCGCTTCGAGGGTACCTTTCTTT. Translating it yields CASSQDRASRVPFF.

The chain combines TRBV14 with TRBJ1-2; no clear D. The CDR3 extends over 14 amino acids. Trimming cost V 0 bases and J 5 bases, with 10 bases left between them. Per germline, CDR1 SGHDN and CDR2 FVKESK. DNA for the CDR3: TGTGCCAGCAGCCAAGATCGAGGATGGTATGGCTACACCTTC. Residues: CASSQDRGWYGYTF.

V usage is TRBV6-5 and J usage is TRBJ2-7; D perhaps matches TRBD2 (5 bases). The CDR3 loop spans 15 amino acids. The germline gives CDR1 MNHEY, CDR2 SVGAGI. V gave up 2 bases and J gave up 4 bases, with 15 bases separating them. The CDR3 DNA follows: TGTGCCAGCAGTTACGGGTCCGCGGGCTCTTACGAGCAGTACTTC. Protein: CASSYGSAGSYEQYF.

The chain couples TRBV11-2 to TRBJ2-7; unclear D gene. The CDR3 is made up of 12 amino acids. In germline, CDR1 is SGHAT, CDR2 FQNNGV. V lost 4 bases and J lost 7, with 11 bases in between. CDR3 in DNA: TGTGCCAGCAGCTCGGCCGCTCGGGAGCAGTACTTC. Protein: CASSSAAREQYF.

This clone was detected once. The chain uses TRBV7-9 and TRBJ2-7; D might be TRBD1 (6 bases). V was cut by 1 base and J by 3 bases, with 13 bases left in between. Germline CDR1 reads SEHNR; CDR2 reads FQNEAQ (reference sequence). The CDR3 contains 15 residues. This CDR3 reads CASSLGTAIVYEQYF. The CDR3 bases are TGTGCCAGCAGCTTAGGGACAGCGATAGTCTACGAGCAGTACTTC.

This clone has just a few counts. J is TRBJ2-1 and V is TRBV30; tentatively, D is TRBD1 or TRBD2 (5 bases each). The V end was cut by 0 bases, the J end by 2 bases, with 11 bases between. Looked up from germline, CDR1 is GTSNPN and CDR2 is SVGIG (reference sequence). The CDR3 consists of 15 residues. For the CDR3, the DNA is TGTGCCTGGAGTGTAGGGGACGTAACCTACAATGAGCAGTTCTTC. Its protein is CAWSVGDVTYNEQFF.

This clone was recorded only once. The chain is built from TRBV29-1 and TRBJ2-7, with 8 bases that match TRBD2. In germline, CDR1 is SQVTM, CDR2 ANQGSEA. CDR3 length: 15 amino acids. J gave up 3 bases and V 6 bases, and 13 bases lay outside the gene matches. The CDR3 sequence is CSVSSRTSSSYEQYF. For the CDR3, the DNA is TGCAGCGTGAGTTCCCGGACTAGCTCCAGCTACGAGCAGTACTTC.

This clone has only a few counts. The CDR3 is CSVEDLGPGEQYF. The CDR3 DNA follows: TGCAGCGTTGAAGATTTGGGGCCGGGGGAGCAGTACTTC. This chain connects TRBV29-1 to TRBJ2-7; D is tentatively TRBD1 or TRBD2 (5 bases each). CDR1 SQVTM and CDR2 ANQGSEA come from the germline V gene. Trimming took 0 bases from V and 7 from J, leaving 13 bases between them. CDR3 length equals 13 residues.

This sequence joins TRBV7-9 and TRBJ2-5; tentatively, D is TRBD2 (5 bases). Germline V gives CDR1 SEHNR, CDR2 FQNEAQ (reference sequence). The CDR3 runs 13 residues. Trimming shortened V by 2 bases and J by 2 bases, and 6 bases separated the two germline ends. The CDR3 loop reads CASSLSGQETQYF. CDR3 DNA: TGTGCCAGCAGCTTATCGGGACAAGAGACCCAGTACTTC.

On this clone itself: Other nucleotide sequences from this sample produce the same CDR3. The rearrangement links TRBV30 to TRBJ2-5; D not resolved. This CDR3 comprises 11 residues. Trimming removed 1 base at V and 7 bases at J, with 7 bases between. Germline assignment: CDR1 GTSNPN and CDR2 SVGIG (reference sequence). The CDR3 region is CAWSGLGTQYF. As DNA, the CDR3 is TGTGCCTGGAGTGGTTTAGGGACCCAGTACTTC.

The chain couples TRBV6-6 to TRBJ2-5; D may be TRBD1 or TRBD2 (7 bases each). Germline-derived CDR1 and CDR2 are MNHNY and SVGAGI (reference sequence). V lost 6 bases and J 3 bases, leaving 14 bases between the germline ends. The CDR3 is 14 amino acids. The CDR3 loop reads CASSRQGGKETQYF. The CDR3 nucleotides are TGTGCCAGCAGCCGACAGGGAGGGAAAGAGACCCAGTACTTC.

The sample holds one count of this clone. This chain uses TRBV9 with TRBJ1-6, with 7 bases matching TRBD1. V trimming: 0 bases; J trimming: 4 bases; junction bases outside the gene matches: 4. CDR3 length equals 16 residues. Germline values: CDR1 SGDLS, CDR2 YYNGEE. The CDR3, as DNA: TGTGCCAGCAGCGTAGGGGAGGGACAGTATAATTCACCCCTCCACTTT. This translates into CASSVGEGQYNSPLHF.

As to this clone: Other DNA sequences in this specimen translate into the identical CDR3. The CDR3 sequence: CASSVGSSYNSPLHF. The CDR3 DNA is TGTGCCAGCAGCGTAGGGAGCTCCTATAATTCACCCCTCCACTTT. The chain recombines TRBV9 with TRBJ1-6; unclear D gene. Germline V gene lookup returns CDR1 SGDLS and CDR2 YYNGEE. The CDR3 spans 15 residues. The V gene lost 0 bases and the J gene lost 0 bases, with 4 bases spanning the gap.

The chain recombines TRBV2 with TRBJ2-2, with no clear D. Germline CDR1 and CDR2: SNHLY and FYNNEI. The V end was cut by 6 bases, the J end by 3 bases, with 8 bases between. The CDR3 loop spans 13 amino acids. The CDR3 protein is CASSRRDTGELFF. The CDR3 bases are TGTGCCAGCAGCCGTAGGGACACCGGGGAGCTGTTTTTT.

The chain has TRBV5-4 and TRBJ2-3, with D perhaps matching TRBD1 (5 bases). Trimming left V 4 bases short and J 6 bases short, with 9 bases between. This CDR3 has 12 amino acids. CDR1 and CDR2 (germline): SGHNT, YYREEE (reference sequence). DNA of the CDR3: TGTGCCAGCAGCCCTAACAGGGATACGCAGTATTTT. Translation gives CASSPNRDTQYF.